The following is a TCR beta chain sequence with its context. Assay used: immunoSEQ multiplex PCR; TCRdb lists only in-frame clones, some missing. The table records tens of thousands of clones, about 90% of them present only once. The data were taken from a study of OX40 agonist ivuxolimab in advanced cancers. The CDR3 runs to 14 residues. Germline CDR1 is MDHEN and CDR2 is SYDVKM. V was shortened by 3 bases and J by 4 bases, with 12 bases between the two germline ends. This specimen consisted of CD4+ or CD8+ T cells sorted from blood, obtained in a trial of the OX40 agonist ivuxolimab. This TCR was sampled from an adult with an advanced solid tumor such as melanoma, head and neck, liver or kidney cancer. The chain has TRBV28 and TRBJ1-1, with D possibly TRBD1 on 5 matching bases. CDR3 sequence: CASSLEGSGTEAFF. In DNA form, the CDR3 reads TGTGCCAGCAGTTTGGAGGGGTCCGGCACTGAAGCTTTCTTT.